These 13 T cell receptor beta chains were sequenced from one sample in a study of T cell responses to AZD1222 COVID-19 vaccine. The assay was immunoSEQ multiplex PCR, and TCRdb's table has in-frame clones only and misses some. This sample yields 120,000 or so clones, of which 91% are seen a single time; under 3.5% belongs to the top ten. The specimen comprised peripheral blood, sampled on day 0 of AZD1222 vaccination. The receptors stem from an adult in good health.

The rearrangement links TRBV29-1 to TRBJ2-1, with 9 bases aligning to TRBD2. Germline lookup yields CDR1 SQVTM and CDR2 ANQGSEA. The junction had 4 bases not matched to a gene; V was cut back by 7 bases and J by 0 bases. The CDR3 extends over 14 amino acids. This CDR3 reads CSANSGSSYNEQFF. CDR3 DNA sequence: TGCAGCGCCAATAGCGGGAGCTCCTACAATGAGCAGTTCTTC.

The chain's CDR3 is CASKGGPVGTGELFF. CDR3 DNA sequence: TGTGCCAGCAAGGGGGGACCGGTTGGCACCGGGGAGCTGTTTTTT. The chain has TRBV2 and TRBJ2-2; possibly TRBD1 or TRBD2 for D (6 bases each). The germline V gene has CDR1 SNHLY and CDR2 FYNNEI. The CDR3 covers 15 residues. V shed 7 bases and J shed 4 bases, with 16 bases lying between them.

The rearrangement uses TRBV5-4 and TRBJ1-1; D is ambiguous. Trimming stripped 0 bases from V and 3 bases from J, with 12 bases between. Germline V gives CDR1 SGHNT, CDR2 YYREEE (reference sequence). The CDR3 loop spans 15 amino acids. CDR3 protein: CASSLAVSRDTEAFF. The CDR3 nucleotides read TGTGCCAGCAGCTTGGCTGTCAGCCGGGACACTGAAGCTTTCTTT.

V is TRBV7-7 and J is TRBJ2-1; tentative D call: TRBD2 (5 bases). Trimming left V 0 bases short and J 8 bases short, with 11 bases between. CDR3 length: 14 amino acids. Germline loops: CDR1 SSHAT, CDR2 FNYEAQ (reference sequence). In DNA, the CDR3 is TGTGCCAGCAGCTTAGCGCTAGCTGGCGATGAGCAGTTCTTC. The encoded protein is CASSLALAGDEQFF.

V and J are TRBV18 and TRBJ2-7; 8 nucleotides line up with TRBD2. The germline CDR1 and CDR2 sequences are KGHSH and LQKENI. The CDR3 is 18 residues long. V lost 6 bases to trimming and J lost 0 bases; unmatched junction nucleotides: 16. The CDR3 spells CASSLAEGLAGSSYEQYF. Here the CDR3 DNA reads TGTGCCAGCTCCCTCGCGGAGGGGCTAGCGGGCAGCTCCTACGAGCAGTACTTC.

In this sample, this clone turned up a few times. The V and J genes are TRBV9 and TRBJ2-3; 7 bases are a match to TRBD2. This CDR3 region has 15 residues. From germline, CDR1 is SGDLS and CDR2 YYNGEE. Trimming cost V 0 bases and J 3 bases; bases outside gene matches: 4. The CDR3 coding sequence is TGTGCCAGCAGCGTAGAGAACGGGAGGACAGATACGCAGTATTTT. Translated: CASSVENGRTDTQYF.

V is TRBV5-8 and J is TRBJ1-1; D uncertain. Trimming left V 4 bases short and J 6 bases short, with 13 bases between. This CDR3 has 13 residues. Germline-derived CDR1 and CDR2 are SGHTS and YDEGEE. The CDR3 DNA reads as TGTGCCAGCAGCGGGCCGTTGAGGGCTGAAGCTTTCTTT. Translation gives CASSGPLRAEAFF.

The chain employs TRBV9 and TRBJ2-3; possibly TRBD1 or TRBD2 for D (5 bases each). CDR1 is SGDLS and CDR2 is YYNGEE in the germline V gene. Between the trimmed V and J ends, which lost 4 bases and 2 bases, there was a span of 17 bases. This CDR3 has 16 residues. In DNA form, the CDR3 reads TGTGCCAGCAGCTATTACCGGGGCCTACCCACAGATACGCAGTATTTT. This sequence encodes CASSYYRGLPTDTQYF.

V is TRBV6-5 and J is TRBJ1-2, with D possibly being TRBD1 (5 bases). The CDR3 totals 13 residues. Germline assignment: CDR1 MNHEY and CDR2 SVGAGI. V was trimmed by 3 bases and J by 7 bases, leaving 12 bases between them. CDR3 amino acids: CASSYLQGVGYTF. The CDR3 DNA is TGTGCCAGCAGTTATCTTCAGGGTGTTGGCTACACCTTC.

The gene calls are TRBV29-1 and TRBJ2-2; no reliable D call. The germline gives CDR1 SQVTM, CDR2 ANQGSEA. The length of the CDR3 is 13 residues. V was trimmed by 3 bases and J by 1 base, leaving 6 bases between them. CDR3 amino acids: CSVDGENTGELFF. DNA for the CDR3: TGCAGCGTTGATGGCGAGAACACCGGGGAGCTGTTTTTT.

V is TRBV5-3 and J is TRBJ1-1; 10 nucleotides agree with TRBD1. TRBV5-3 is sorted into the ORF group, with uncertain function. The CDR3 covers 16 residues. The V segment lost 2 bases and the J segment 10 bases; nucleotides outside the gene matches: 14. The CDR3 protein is CARSFLTNTGQGGAFF. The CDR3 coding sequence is TGTGCCAGAAGCTTTCTCACGAACACTGGACAGGGGGGAGCTTTCTTT.

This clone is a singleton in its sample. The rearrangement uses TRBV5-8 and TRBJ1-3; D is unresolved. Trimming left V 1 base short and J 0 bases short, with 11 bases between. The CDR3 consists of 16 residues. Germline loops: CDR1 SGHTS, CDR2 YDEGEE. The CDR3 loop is CASSLYGQNSGNTIYF. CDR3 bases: TGTGCCAGCAGCTTGTATGGGCAAAACTCTGGAAACACCATATATTTT.

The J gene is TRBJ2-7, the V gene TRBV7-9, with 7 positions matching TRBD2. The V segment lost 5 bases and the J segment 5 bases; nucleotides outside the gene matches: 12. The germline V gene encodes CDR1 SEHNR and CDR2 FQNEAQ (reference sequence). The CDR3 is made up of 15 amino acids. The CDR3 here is CASSPYLREKNEQYF. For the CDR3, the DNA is TGTGCCAGCAGCCCTTATCTGCGGGAGAAGAACGAGCAGTACTTC. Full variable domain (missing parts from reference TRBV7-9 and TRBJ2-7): DTGVSQNPRHKITKRGQNVTFRCDPISEHNRLYWYRQTLGQGPEFLTYFQNEAQLEKSRLLSDRFSAERPKGSFSTLEIQRTEQGDSAMYLCASSPYLREKNEQYFGPGTRLTVT.